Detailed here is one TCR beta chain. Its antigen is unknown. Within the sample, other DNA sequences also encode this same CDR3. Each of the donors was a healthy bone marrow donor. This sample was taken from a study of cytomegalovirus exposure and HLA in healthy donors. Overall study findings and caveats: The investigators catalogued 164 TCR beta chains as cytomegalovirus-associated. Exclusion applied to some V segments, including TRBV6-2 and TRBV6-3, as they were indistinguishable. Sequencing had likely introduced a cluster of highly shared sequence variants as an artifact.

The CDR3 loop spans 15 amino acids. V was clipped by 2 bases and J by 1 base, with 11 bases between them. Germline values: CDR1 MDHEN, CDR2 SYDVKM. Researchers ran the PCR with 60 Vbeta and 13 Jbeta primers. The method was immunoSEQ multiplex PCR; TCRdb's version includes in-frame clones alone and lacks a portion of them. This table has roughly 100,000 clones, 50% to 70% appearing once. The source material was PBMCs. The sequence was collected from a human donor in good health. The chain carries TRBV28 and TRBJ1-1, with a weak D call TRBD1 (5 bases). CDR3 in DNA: TGTGCCAGCAGTTTAGGGGGGTCTGGGAACACTGAAGCTTTCTTT. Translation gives CASSLGGSGNTEAFF.